The TCR beta chain described here comes from a study of cytomegalovirus exposure and HLA in healthy donors. CDR1 is SGDLS, CDR2 YYNGEE, per germline. CDR3 length: 14 residues. The junction had 4 bases not matched to a gene; V was cut back by 0 bases and J by 6 bases. PCR amplification relied on 60 Vbeta primers (plus 13 Jbeta primers). Sequenced by immunoSEQ multiplex PCR; TCRdb stores in-frame clones only, minus some. The table records 130,000 to 150,000 clones, 78% of them present only once. The origin of this receptor is a male donor in good health and CMV-seronegative. The chain employs TRBV9 and TRBJ2-7; 9 positions match TRBD2. What was sequenced was PBMCs. CDR3 DNA sequence: TGTGCCAGCAGCGTAGGCGGGGGGGGAACCGAGCAGTACTTC. This sequence encodes CASSVGGGGTEQYF.